This paragraph reports one T cell receptor beta chain. Its antigen remains unknown. These data come from a study of cytomegalovirus exposure and HLA in healthy donors. With 60 Vbeta and 13 Jbeta primers, the PCR was carried out. Clones were sequenced by immunoSEQ multiplex PCR, and TCRdb holds only the in-frame ones, with some missing. Its clone listing holds tens of thousands of clones. V lost 6 bases and J 0 bases, leaving 15 bases between the germline ends. CDR1 SEHNR and CDR2 FQNEAQ come from the germline V gene (reference sequence). The CDR3 is 17 residues long. General observations from the study: Several top significant clusters appeared, in a later analysis, to be linked to common viral pathogens. Analyzed later, most CMV-associated TCR beta chains appeared HLA-restricted.

The sequencing sample was made of PBMCs. The chain recombines TRBV7-9 with TRBJ2-6, with D unclear. The receptor was isolated from an older woman in good health and CMV-seronegative. The CDR3 sequence: CASRRRVPYSGANVLTF. CDR3 DNA sequence: TGTGCCAGCAGGCGCCGGGTACCTTACTCTGGGGCCAACGTCCTGACTTTC.